Below are 31 T cell receptor beta chains sequenced from a single sample in a study of blood T cell repertoires in COVID-19. Assay used: immunoSEQ multiplex PCR; TCRdb lists only in-frame clones, some missing. Seen here are fewer than 85,000 clones, roughly 87% observed once, and the top ten hold 5% to 6.5%. The sequenced sample was peripheral blood. All receptors come from a man aged 55 to 70 with acute or convalescent COVID-19.

The J gene is TRBJ1-1, the V gene TRBV7-2; weak D call: TRBD1 (5 bases). V shed 5 bases and J shed 1 base, with 20 bases lying between them. The CDR3 totals 17 residues. Per germline, CDR1 SGHTA and CDR2 FQGNSA. The DNA of the CDR3 is TGTGCCAGCAGCCCAGATGGGACGCGGGGTCCGAACACTGAAGCTTTCTTT. Its translation: CASSPDGTRGPNTEAFF.

This chain connects TRBV9 to TRBJ2-7; 10 nucleotides align to TRBD1. CDR1 is SGDLS, CDR2 YYNGEE, per germline. With V trimmed by 5 bases and J by 4 bases, 12 bases remained unmatched. This CDR3 is built from 16 residues. The chain's CDR3 is CASSGTPTGGAYEQYF. The CDR3 DNA sequence: TGTGCCAGCAGTGGGACTCCGACAGGGGGCGCTTACGAGCAGTACTTC.

The chain combines TRBV5-1 with TRBJ1-2, with D maybe TRBD1 (5 bases). This CDR3 has 13 amino acids. The ends were cut back, 0 bases at V and 9 bases at J, with 12 bases in the middle. Germline V CDR1 and CDR2: SGHRS, YFSETQ. In DNA form, the CDR3 reads TGCGCCAGCAGCTTGGGACAGTTTGGAAGCTACACCTTC. Amino acid sequence: CASSLGQFGSYTF. Full variable domain (rest looked up from reference TRBV5-1 and TRBJ1-2): KAGVTQTPRYLIKTRGQQVTLSCSPISGHRSVSWYQQTPGQGLQFLFEYFSETQRNKGNFPGRFSGRQFSNSRSEMNVSTLELGDSALYLCASSLGQFGSYTFGSGTRLTVV.

This CDR3 reads CASTRRQDTEAFF. The DNA for the CDR3 is TGTGCCAGCACCAGAAGACAGGACACTGAAGCTTTCTTT. V is TRBV11-2 and J is TRBJ1-1; the D gene is possibly TRBD1 (6 bases). The length of the CDR3 is 13 residues. CDR1 and CDR2 from the germline V gene are SGHAT and FQNNGV. V lost 7 bases and J 3 bases, leaving 12 bases between the germline ends.

V gene TRBV7-2 combines with J gene TRBJ1-2; D ambiguous. This CDR3 is 15 amino acids long. V was pared by 2 bases and J by 0 bases, with 10 bases between. Germline CDR1 is SGHTA and CDR2 is FQGNSA. The CDR3 nucleotides read TGTGCCAGCAGCTTACGGGATGGGGCTAACTATGGCTACACCTTC. It is translated as CASSLRDGANYGYTF.

CDR3 residues: CASSTGQGSYEQYF. CDR3 nucleotide sequence: TGTGCCAGTAGTACGGGACAGGGGTCCTACGAGCAGTACTTC. The chain employs TRBV19 and TRBJ2-7; 10 bases are a match to TRBD1. The V gene's germline CDR1 is LNHDA and CDR2 SQIVND (reference sequence). There are 14 residues in the CDR3. After removal of 4 bases from V and 1 base from J, the junction contained 1 base not matched to a gene.

The chain uses TRBV11-2 and TRBJ2-1, with 7 bases matching TRBD1. The V gene end was trimmed by 6 bases and the J gene end by 4 bases; junction bases not matched to a gene: 6. The CDR3 runs 14 residues. CDR1 and CDR2 (germline): SGHAT, FQNNGV. CDR3 in amino acids: CASRQQGLYNEQFF. The CDR3 DNA reads TGTGCCAGCAGACAACAGGGGTTGTACAATGAGCAGTTCTTC. The full variable domain, completed using reference TRBV11-2 and TRBJ2-1, is EAGVAQSPRYKIIEKRQSVAFWCNPISGHATLYWYQQILGQGPKLLIQFQNNGVVDDSQLPKDRFSAERLKGVDSTLKIQPAKLEDSAVYLCASRQQGLYNEQFFGPGTRLTVL.

This rearrangement joins TRBV5-4 to TRBJ2-1, with TRBD2 identical over 14 bases. CDR1 is SGHNT, CDR2 YYREEE, per germline (reference sequence). The CDR3 length is 16 residues. Trimming took 4 bases from V and 8 from J; bases not matched to a gene: 8. The CDR3 nucleotides read TGTGCCAGCAGCCCTCAGACTAGCGGGGGGGCCTATGAGCAGTTCTTC. Amino acid sequence: CASSPQTSGGAYEQFF.

This clone occurred once. The V gene is TRBV4-3, the J gene TRBJ1-2, with a possible D match to TRBD1 (5 bases). V was cut by 1 base and J by 8 bases, with 14 bases left in between. The CDR3 has 14 residues. Germline values: CDR1 LGHNA, CDR2 YSLEER. The CDR3 DNA reads as TGCGCCAGCAGCCAAGCCGGCAGGGTGGGAGGCTACACCTTC. It codes for CASSQAGRVGGYTF.

This clone was recorded a few times. The chain employs TRBV5-1 and TRBJ1-2; maybe TRBD1 (6 bases). From germline, CDR1 is SGHRS and CDR2 YFSETQ. The CDR3 has 20 residues. V lost 4 bases and J lost 2, with 30 bases in between. The CDR3 region is CASSTTGQHLRLLLNYGYTF. The CDR3 DNA reads TGCGCCAGCAGCACAACAGGACAGCATTTAAGACTCCTCCTAAACTATGGCTACACCTTC.

The V gene is TRBV9, the J gene TRBJ1-5; 8 nucleotides align to TRBD1. Per germline, CDR1 SGDLS and CDR2 YYNGEE. V shed 4 bases and J 6 bases; nucleotides not matched to a gene: 3. This CDR3 is 13 amino acids long. The CDR3 DNA follows: TGTGCCAGCAGCCTTGGGACAGGTCAGCCCCAGCATTTT. This sequence encodes CASSLGTGQPQHF.

This clone was detected only a few times. This chain uses TRBV6-2 or TRBV6-3 with TRBJ2-5; the match to TRBD2 covers 14 bases. Losses at the gene ends were 5 bases for V and 5 bases for J; bases not matched to a gene: 4. Germline assignment: CDR1 MNHEY and CDR2 SVGEGT. The CDR3 covers 15 residues. The CDR3 region has the DNA TGTGCCAGCAGTCCGACTAGCGGGGGGGCCGAGACCCAGTACTTC. This codes for CASSPTSGGAETQYF.

The chain has TRBV30 and TRBJ1-6, with D maybe TRBD1 (5 bases). Germline V gives CDR1 GTSNPN, CDR2 SVGIG (reference sequence). V was clipped by 5 bases and J by 9 bases, with 11 bases between them. The CDR3 sequence is 12 residues long. The CDR3 coding sequence is TGTGCCTGGGGGGGTGACAGTTCACCCCTCCACTTT. Translated, it gives CAWGGDSSPLHF. The entire variable domain, with the rest obtained from reference TRBV30 and TRBJ1-6, is as follows: SQTIHQWPATLVQPVGSPLSLECTVEGTSNPNLYWYRQAAGRGLQLLFYSVGIGQISSEVPQNLSASRPQDRQFILSSKKLLLSDSGFYLCAWGGDSSPLHFGNGTRLTVT.

This chain uses TRBV3-1 (or the pseudogene TRBV3-2) with TRBJ1-1; D gene unclear. Trimming shortened V by 1 base and J by 6 bases, and 9 bases separated the two germline ends. The CDR3 sequence is 13 residues long. The germline V gene has CDR1 LGHDT and CDR2 YNNKEL (reference sequence). CDR3 nucleotides: TGTGCCAGCAGCCAAGGGAGGTGGGCTGAAGCTTTCTTT. This gives the protein CASSQGRWAEAFF.

The J gene is TRBJ1-2, the V gene TRBV19; 8 bases are shared with TRBD1. The J segment lost 7 bases and the V segment lost 6 bases, leaving 13 bases of the junction unmatched. Germline loops: CDR1 LNHDA, CDR2 SQIVND (reference sequence). This CDR3 comprises 15 residues. CDR3 in DNA: TGTGCCAGTAGCGGAGACAGGGGCCGGATGGGTGGCTACACCTTC. It translates to CASSGDRGRMGGYTF.

The chain is built from TRBV19 and TRBJ1-5; a possible D gene is TRBD1 (6 bases). Looked up from germline, CDR1 is LNHDA and CDR2 is SQIVND (reference sequence). The V end was cut by 5 bases, the J end by 3 bases, with 14 bases between. This CDR3 contains 15 residues. The CDR3 spells CASSVLGQYNQPQHF. CDR3 coding DNA: TGTGCCAGTAGTGTATTAGGACAGTACAATCAGCCCCAGCATTTT.

The rearrangement uses TRBV10-2 and TRBJ2-1; no firm D call. The germline gives CDR1 WSHSY, CDR2 SAAADI. There are 14 residues in the CDR3. Deletions cut 2 bases from V and 6 bases from J, with 11 bases between. CDR3 sequence: CASSEDWSLNEQFF. The CDR3 bases are TGCGCCAGCAGTGAGGACTGGTCCCTCAATGAGCAGTTCTTC.

The CDR3 loop is CASSPVGVGNTIYF. For the CDR3, the DNA is TGCGCCAGCAGCCCGGTAGGGGTAGGAAACACCATATATTTT. This chain connects TRBV5-1 to TRBJ1-3, with D possibly TRBD1 on 5 matching bases. CDR3 length: 14 amino acids. With 4 bases removed from V and 4 bases from J, the gap between germline ends came to 12 bases. Germline V gene sequence: CDR1 SGHRS, CDR2 YFSETQ.

This chain links TRBV18 with TRBJ1-1, with D perhaps matching TRBD1 (5 bases). Deletions cut 2 bases from V and 1 base from J, with 11 bases between. The CDR3 has 15 residues. Germline V CDR1 and CDR2: KGHSH, LQKENI. The CDR3 is CASSPGQGGNTEAFF. Written as DNA, the CDR3 is TGTGCCAGCTCACCAGGTCAGGGTGGGAACACTGAAGCTTTCTTT.

The chain carries TRBV21-1 and TRBJ1-1; the table calls TRBD1, which could not be checked here. TRBV21-1 is listed as a pseudogene. There are 15 residues in the CDR3. In DNA form, the CDR3 reads TGTGCCAGCAGCCTACTCACAGGGGGTTGTACTGAAGCTTTCTTT. It encodes CASSLLTGGCTEAFF.

The chain uses TRBV3-1 (or the pseudogene TRBV3-2) and TRBJ2-7; TRBD1 aligns across 11 bases. The junction had 8 bases not matched to a gene; V was cut back by 0 bases and J by 7 bases. The CDR3 totals 16 residues. CDR1 is LGHDT, CDR2 YNNKEL, per germline (reference sequence). CDR3 in DNA: TGTGCCAGCAGCCAAGAACGGACAGGGGGCATAGGTGAGCAGTACTTC. Protein sequence: CASSQERTGGIGEQYF.

This clone was seen a single time. The genes are TRBV7-2 and TRBJ1-4, with TRBD1 matching 7 bases. V trimming: 5 bases; J trimming: 6 bases; junction bases outside the gene matches: 3. From germline, CDR1 is SGHTA and CDR2 FQGNSA. The CDR3 sequence is 13 residues long. This chain's CDR3 is CASSRGGDEKLFF. The CDR3 DNA sequence: TGTGCCAGCAGCAGAGGGGGCGATGAAAAACTGTTTTTT.

V usage is TRBV9 and J usage is TRBJ2-1; possibly TRBD2 for D (6 bases). CDR1 is SGDLS and CDR2 is YYNGEE in the germline V gene. The CDR3 has 14 amino acids. V was shortened by 4 bases and J by 8 bases, with 16 bases between the two germline ends. CDR3 region: CASSSFLPGDEQFF. For the CDR3, the DNA is TGTGCCAGCAGCTCCTTTCTTCCGGGGGATGAGCAGTTCTTC.

By proportion, this clone is medium-sized. The rearrangement uses TRBV6-2 or TRBV6-3 and TRBJ1-1, with D unclear. Between the trimmed V and J ends, which lost 0 bases and 3 bases, there was a span of 11 bases. CDR1 is MNHEY, CDR2 SVGEGT, per germline. There are 15 residues in the CDR3. Written as DNA, the CDR3 is TGTGCCAGCAGTTACTCTTCGGGATTGGACACTGAAGCTTTCTTT. It translates to CASSYSSGLDTEAFF.

The chain is built from TRBV4-1 and TRBJ2-3, with TRBD2 matching 10 bases. J gave up 6 bases and V 0 bases, and 18 bases lay outside the gene matches. Per the germline V gene, CDR1 is MGHRA and CDR2 is YSYEKL. The CDR3 totals 20 residues. CDR3 coding DNA: TGCGCCAGCAGCCAAGATGCGATTCGAGGAGCGGGGGGGCCCAGGGATACGCAGTATTTT. It translates to CASSQDAIRGAGGPRDTQYF.

The sample holds a few counts of this clone. V usage is TRBV12-3 or TRBV12-4 and J usage is TRBJ1-5; D is uncertain. V lost 5 bases, J lost 7 bases, and 9 bases lay in between. The CDR3 totals 12 residues. The CDR3 spells CASSGFGQPQHF. As DNA, the CDR3 is TGTGCCAGCAGTGGGTTCGGGCAGCCCCAGCATTTT.

DNA for the CDR3: TGTGCCAGCAGCTTGGGACAGGACAGGGGGATGGCTGCTTTCTTT. This sequence encodes CASSLGQDRGMAAFF. The gene calls are TRBV5-5 and TRBJ1-1; 10 bases are shared with TRBD1. This CDR3 region has 15 residues. With V trimmed by 0 bases and J by 11 bases, 10 bases remained unmatched. Germline V lookup: CDR1 SGHKS, CDR2 YYEKEE (reference sequence).

This chain connects TRBV27 to TRBJ1-5, with TRBD1 matching over 10 bases. CDR3 size: 15 residues. V was clipped by 6 bases and J by 6 bases; unmatched bases: 8. Germline assignment: CDR1 MNHEY and CDR2 SMNVEV (reference sequence). The CDR3 spells CASSSDRGRGQPQHF. The CDR3 nucleotides are TGTGCCAGCAGCTCCGACAGGGGGCGCGGTCAGCCCCAGCATTTT.

This chain uses TRBV19 with TRBJ2-1; D is unresolved. V lost 5 bases to trimming and J lost 9 bases, with 11 bases between them. Germline CDR1 is LNHDA and CDR2 is SQIVND (reference sequence). The CDR3 length is 12 residues. The CDR3: CASSVSPGEQFF. In DNA form, the CDR3 reads TGTGCCAGTAGTGTATCCCCGGGTGAGCAGTTCTTC.

The CDR3 region has the DNA TGTGCCAGCAGCCACCCCGGACTAGCAACTGAGCAGTTCTTC. Protein product: CASSHPGLATEQFF. The chain couples TRBV11-3 to TRBJ2-1, with 8 bases that match TRBD2. Trimming at V came to 5 bases and at J to 9 bases, leaving 9 bases not matched to a gene. The CDR3 is 14 residues long. Germline V CDR1 and CDR2: SGHNT, YENEEA.

This rearrangement joins TRBV4-1 to TRBJ1-1; 7 nucleotides line up with TRBD1. The length of the CDR3 is 15 residues. J was trimmed by 0 bases and V by 3 bases; bases with no gene match: 4. Germline values: CDR1 MGHRA, CDR2 YSYEKL. In DNA form, the CDR3 reads TGCGCCAGCAGCCAGGGGACAGCTCTGAACACTGAAGCTTTCTTT. This encodes CASSQGTALNTEAFF.